The rows below give T cell receptor beta chains drawn from one sample of a study of T-cell memory formation after mild COVID-19. One entry per CDR3 protein results from TCRdb running MiXCR on the 5' RACE reads. The repertoire holds 130,000 to 150,000 distinct CDR3 sequences, with roughly a fifth as singletons. Sequenced: PBMCs or a T cell subset sorted from them (not recorded which). These receptor sequences come from an adult woman who had mild COVID-19 (a few samples of this study predate the infection). Cell type and time point are not known. The CDR3 runs from the conserved cysteine through the conserved F or W.

V: TRBV5-1; J: TRBJ2-3; CDR3: CASSLTAGSRDTQYF
V: TRBV12-3/TRBV12-4; J: TRBJ1-5; CDR3: CASSLAANQPQHF
V: TRBV24-1; J: TRBJ2-7; CDR3: CATSDPGQGNSYEQYF
V: TRBV19; J: TRBJ1-1; CDR3: CAGTEAFF
V: TRBV18; J: TRBJ2-5; CDR3: CASSPDETQYF
V: TRBV5-1; J: TRBJ2-1; CDR3: CASSRTSGGSSYNEQFF
V: TRBV12-3/TRBV12-4; J: TRBJ1-5; CDR3: CASSLDSPNQPQHF
V: TRBV19; J: TRBJ2-1; CDR3: CASMAWGYNEQFF
V: TRBV5-1; J: TRBJ1-4; CDR3: CASSPFVGQGASEKLFF
V: TRBV4-1; J: TRBJ1-4; CDR3: CASSSSGTGNEKLFF
V: TRBV12-3/TRBV12-4; J: TRBJ2-7; CDR3: CASSLSWTSYEQYF
V: TRBV4-3; J: TRBJ2-1; CDR3: CASSRSWGDNEQFF
V: TRBV5-6; J: TRBJ2-2; CDR3: CASSSTSFVNTGELFF
V: TRBV20-1; J: TRBJ2-7; CDR3: CSASLAGAYEQYF
V: TRBV5-6; J: TRBJ2-2; CDR3: CASSRGWGQGANTGELFF
V: TRBV27; J: TRBJ2-7; CDR3: CASSFRISYEQYF
V: TRBV5-4; J: TRBJ2-1; CDR3: CASSLLASHNEQFF
V: TRBV4-2; J: TRBJ2-7; CDR3: CASSQGQGTYEQYF
V: TRBV19; J: TRBJ2-5; CDR3: CATPDVPVCASGRGRDQETQYF
V: TRBV12-3/TRBV12-4; J: TRBJ1-2; CDR3: CASRSLTGGSGGYTF
V: TRBV7-9; J: TRBJ1-1; CDR3: CASVHGYTEAFF
V: TRBV7-2; J: TRBJ2-1; CDR3: CASRPTSGNLGEQFF
V: TRBV7-2; J: TRBJ2-1; CDR3: CASSLAGGVSEQFF
V: TRBV7-3; J: TRBJ2-5; CDR3: CATGQGMGETQYF
V: TRBV6-5; J: TRBJ2-1; CDR3: CASRTDRGGYNEQFF
V: TRBV6-2/TRBV6-3; J: TRBJ2-1; CDR3: CASSYLRGGNEQFF
V: TRBV18; J: TRBJ1-1; CDR3: CASSPQRGNTEAFF
V: TRBV29-1; J: TRBJ2-7; CDR3: CSVLDRARSYEQYF
V: TRBV5-1; J: TRBJ2-5; CDR3: CATSGTGTRLETQYF
V: TRBV11-3; J: TRBJ2-1; CDR3: CASSPRLAGYSSEQFF
V: TRBV11-2; J: TRBJ2-5; CDR3: CASSPSARGREETQYF
V: TRBV20-1; J: TRBJ2-5; CDR3: CSARDELAGLQETQYF
V: TRBV3-1; J: TRBJ2-7; CDR3: CASSQTRGSFSYEQYF
V: TRBV20-1; J: TRBJ2-1; CDR3: CSAREEGALFNEQFF
V: TRBV12-3/TRBV12-4; J: TRBJ2-1; CDR3: CASSLNRQEQFF
V: TRBV27; J: TRBJ2-2; CDR3: CASSLSDSITGELFF
V: TRBV11-2; J: TRBJ2-1; CDR3: CASSLLGGAGNEQFF
V: TRBV29-1; J: TRBJ2-5; CDR3: CSVTNPNRTYQETQYF
V: TRBV12-3/TRBV12-4; J: TRBJ1-5; CDR3: CASSLTPGQPQHF
V: TRBV6-5; J: TRBJ2-1; CDR3: CASSYSGLAGALNEQFF
V: TRBV5-1; J: TRBJ2-7; CDR3: CASSPGQASYEQYF
V: TRBV20-1; J: TRBJ2-6; CDR3: CSANPYSGANVLTF
V: TRBV3-1; J: TRBJ2-5; CDR3: CASSQRRQETQYF
V: TRBV29-1; J: TRBJ2-3; CDR3: CSSRTPQTRTTDTQYF
V: TRBV21-1; J: TRBJ2-3; CDR3: CASSKSPGRDTQYF
V: TRBV12-3/TRBV12-4; J: TRBJ1-4; CDR3: CASSWGGGKLFF
V: TRBV10-3; J: TRBJ2-7; CDR3: CAISESEGSSEQYF
V: TRBV24-1; J: TRBJ2-2; CDR3: CATSDSGARELFF
V: TRBV20-1; J: TRBJ2-1; CDR3: CSAIGVAGGYYNEQFF
V: TRBV24-1; J: TRBJ1-5; CDR3: CATGNNQPQHF
V: TRBV7-9; J: TRBJ1-4; CDR3: CASSLPAGATNEKLFF
V: TRBV20-1; J: TRBJ2-2; CDR3: CSASRASVNTGELFF
V: TRBV5-5; J: TRBJ2-3; CDR3: CASSQGGANPSDF
V: TRBV24-1; J: TRBJ2-5; CDR3: CATSDSHLVLQETQYF
V: TRBV6-6; J: TRBJ1-3; CDR3: CASSRQDTIGGNTIYF